The 18 T cell receptor beta chains given below trace back to one sample, sequenced in a study of blood T cells in healthy people across ages. Next came a second PCR, run for roughly 6 to 11 cycles, which used a sample-barcoded 5' primer along with a J-beta primer mix. TCRdb fed the 5' RACE reads into MiXCR, producing one record per CDR3 protein. The sample has about 1.4 million distinct CDR3 sequences; 59% are singletons. Sequencing was carried out using blood. Receptors were obtained from a young man in good health.

The chain combines TRBV29-1 with TRBJ1-5; D gene uncertain. The germline V and J ends were trimmed by 4 bases and 0 bases, with 7 bases remaining between them. The CDR3 sequence is 13 residues long. In germline, CDR1 is SQVTM, CDR2 ANQGSEA. CDR3 sequence reads: CSVGSYSNQPQHF. CDR3 bases: TGCAGCGTTGGGTCATATAGCAATCAGCCCCAGCATTTT.

The chain has TRBV15 and TRBJ1-5, with a possible D match to TRBD1 (6 bases). This CDR3 contains 15 residues. Germline V CDR1 and CDR2: LNHNV, YYDKDF (reference sequence). V lost 1 base, J lost 3 bases, and 10 bases lay in between. CDR3 coding DNA: TGTGCCACCAGCAGAGTAGGGGGTCCCAATCAGCCCCAGCATTTT. Translated, it gives CATSRVGGPNQPQHF.

The V gene is TRBV29-1, the J gene TRBJ2-4, with a tentative D call TRBD2 (6 bases). Germline-derived CDR1 and CDR2 are SQVTM and ANQGSEA. This CDR3 is 13 amino acids long. Trimming removed 7 bases from V and 6 bases from J, with 16 bases in between. The DNA for the CDR3 is TGCAGCGGTGCGGAGGGTGGGAGAAACATTCAGTACTTC. Protein product: CSGAEGGRNIQYF.

The chain recombines TRBV15 with TRBJ2-7, with 8 bases fitting TRBD1. Per germline, CDR1 LNHNV and CDR2 YYDKDF (reference sequence). J gave up 5 bases and V 4 bases, and 7 bases lay outside the gene matches. This CDR3 has 14 amino acids. CDR3 region: CATSTAGGLDEQYF. Here the CDR3 DNA reads TGTGCCACCAGCACTGCAGGGGGCTTAGACGAGCAGTACTTC.

This chain uses TRBV4-1 with TRBJ2-1, with TRBD1 identical over 7 bases. Trimming removed 8 bases from V and 8 bases from J; junction bases left unmatched: 12. The V gene's germline CDR1 is MGHRA and CDR2 YSYEKL. The CDR3 runs 14 residues. Here the CDR3 DNA reads TGCGCCAGCGGGTCTGAACAGGGGCGCGATGAGCAGTTCTTC. Translating gives CASGSEQGRDEQFF.

The V and J genes are TRBV29-1 and TRBJ2-1; D call uncertain. Looked up from germline, CDR1 is SQVTM and CDR2 is ANQGSEA. V was trimmed by 8 bases and J by 0 bases, leaving 5 bases between them. The CDR3 covers 11 residues. As DNA, the CDR3 is TGCAGCAAAAGCTCCTACAATGAGCAGTTCTTC. Its translation: CSKSSYNEQFF.

This chain joins TRBV4-3 and TRBJ2-7; TRBD2 matches 13 bases. Germline V gene lookup returns CDR1 LGHNA and CDR2 YSLEER. The V segment lost 1 base and the J segment 6 bases; nucleotides outside the gene matches: 0. The CDR3 is 14 residues long. The CDR3: CASSQGTSGGEQYF. The CDR3 DNA sequence: TGCGCCAGCAGCCAAGGGACTAGCGGGGGCGAGCAGTACTTC.

V usage is TRBV29-1 and J usage is TRBJ2-3; D might be TRBD2 (5 bases). Germline V gene data show CDR1 as SQVTM and CDR2 as ANQGSEA. The CDR3 is 13 amino acids. Trimming took 4 bases from V and 2 from J, leaving 10 bases between them. CDR3 loop: CSVVSGPTDTQYF. Written as DNA, the CDR3 is TGCAGCGTTGTCAGCGGCCCCACAGATACGCAGTATTTT.

This sequence joins TRBV28 and TRBJ2-7; D gene ambiguous. The germline gives CDR1 MDHEN, CDR2 SYDVKM. The CDR3 is 13 amino acids. V was pared by 6 bases and J by 2 bases, with 11 bases between. CDR3 DNA: TGTGCCAGCAGCCTACAGCTACCCTACGAGCAGTACTTC. Amino acids: CASSLQLPYEQYF.

Only a few counts were recorded for this clonotype. The gene calls are TRBV27 and TRBJ1-2, with 7 bases identical to TRBD1. Unmatched junction bases numbered 10, after V lost 5 bases and J lost 7 bases. Germline V CDR1 and CDR2: MNHEY, SMNVEV (reference sequence). The CDR3 is 14 residues long. CDR3: CASSPGQDHRGYTF. As DNA, the CDR3 is TGTGCCAGCAGTCCAGGACAGGACCATCGTGGCTACACCTTC.

This clonotype has more than one count but fewer than ten. The rearrangement links TRBV2 to TRBJ1-6, with TRBD1 identical over 8 bases. CDR3 size: 15 residues. CDR1 SNHLY and CDR2 FYNNEI come from the germline V gene. V shed 3 bases, J shed 7 bases, and the junction held 5 bases outside the gene matches. In DNA, the CDR3 is TGTGCCAGCAGTGAGGGGGACAGGCAAAATTCACCCCTCCACTTT. It specifies CASSEGDRQNSPLHF.

V usage is TRBV3-1 and J usage is TRBJ2-1, with a weak D call TRBD2 (6 bases). CDR3 length: 12 amino acids. V dropped 4 bases and J dropped 9 bases, with 10 bases sitting between them. Germline V lookup: CDR1 LGHDT, CDR2 YNNKEL (reference sequence). The CDR3 protein is CASSRDFREQFF. CDR3 in DNA: TGTGCCAGCAGCCGGGACTTCCGTGAGCAGTTCTTC.

The chain employs TRBV4-1 and TRBJ2-1, with D perhaps TRBD1 or TRBD2 (5 bases each). The germline V gene has CDR1 MGHRA and CDR2 YSYEKL. This CDR3 comprises 19 residues. With 2 bases removed from V and 4 bases from J, the gap between germline ends came to 24 bases. CDR3 sequence reads: CASSQFWVEGSSRYNEQFF. The DNA for the CDR3 is TGCGCCAGCAGCCAATTTTGGGTTGAGGGGTCATCGAGATACAATGAGCAGTTCTTC.

Remarks on this clonotype: A read error is possible here, since a much larger clone lies one base away. V gene TRBV20-1 combines with J gene TRBJ1-6; a possible D gene is TRBD1 (5 bases). The CDR3 contains 15 residues. Trimming took 0 bases from V and 5 from J, leaving 11 bases between them. Germline-derived CDR1 and CDR2 are DFQATT and SNEGSKA (reference sequence). This CDR3 is CSARDVGRDNSPLHF. CDR3 nucleotides: TGCAGTGCTAGAGATGTTGGCAGGGATAATTCACCCCTCCACTTT.

The J gene is TRBJ1-2, the V gene TRBV11-2; 8 bases map to TRBD1. The CDR3 length is 15 residues. The ends lost 1 base at V and 10 bases at J; junction bases unmatched: 11. From germline, CDR1 is SGHAT and CDR2 FQNNGV. This chain's CDR3 is CASSLVFGNRGYYTF. Here the CDR3 DNA reads TGTGCCAGCAGCTTAGTTTTCGGGAACAGGGGGTACTACACCTTC.

This clonotype has only a few counts. The gene calls are TRBV7-2 and TRBJ2-7, with 10 bases aligning to TRBD2. Losses at the gene ends were 4 bases for V and 2 bases for J; bases not matched to a gene: 5. CDR3 length: 15 residues. Germline assignment: CDR1 SGHTA and CDR2 FQGNSA. The CDR3 DNA is TGTGCCAGCAGCTCCCCTAGCGGGGGAACCTACGAGCAGTACTTC. This gives the protein CASSSPSGGTYEQYF.

CDR3 in amino acids: CASSDLGASGGNEQFF. In DNA form, the CDR3 reads TGTGCCAGCAGCGACCTAGGGGCTAGCGGGGGGAATGAGCAGTTCTTC. The V and J genes are TRBV12-3 or TRBV12-4 and TRBJ2-1; 11 bases are shared with TRBD2. There are 16 residues in the CDR3. V was clipped by 6 bases and J by 7 bases; unmatched bases: 11.

The V call is TRBV20-1, the J call TRBJ2-7; D remains unclear. Germline V lookup: CDR1 DFQATT, CDR2 SNEGSKA (reference sequence). The CDR3 consists of 13 residues. Trimming left V 6 bases short and J 3 bases short, with 15 bases between. This CDR3 reads CSASVSTSYEQYF. As DNA, the CDR3 is TGCAGTGCCTCTGTCTCCACGAGCTACGAGCAGTACTTC.